This T cell receptor (beta chain) emerged from a study of T cell responses to AZD1222 COVID-19 vaccine. The repertoire was sequenced with immunoSEQ multiplex PCR; TCRdb's copy has only in-frame clones and lacks some. In the table there are some 72,000 clones, around 92% of which are singletons. The TCR was taken from an adult in good health. The specimen comprised peripheral blood, sampled on day 0 of MenACWY control vaccination.

The CDR3 nucleotides are TGTGCCAGCAATGTGGGGGGCGGCAATCAGCCCCAGCATTTT. This translates into CASNVGGGNQPQHF. The chain has TRBV28 and TRBJ1-5; TRBD1 is a possible D gene (6 bases). CDR1 is MDHEN, CDR2 SYDVKM, per germline. Trimming pared 7 bases from V and 2 bases from J, leaving 12 bases between. The CDR3 sequence is 14 residues long. Using reference TRBV28 and TRBJ1-5 for the parts outside the CDR3, the full variable domain is DVKVTQSSRYLVKRTGEKVFLECVQDMDHENMFWYRQDPGLGLRLIYFSYDVKMKEKGDIPEGYSVSREKKERFSLILESASTNQTSMYLCASNVGGGNQPQHFGDGTRLSIL.